This T cell receptor (beta chain) was identified in a study of blood T cell repertoires in COVID-19. Original handling: Estimation of nucleated cell counts was performed using reference gene primer amplification. Repertoires were generated with immunoSEQ multiplex PCR, while TCRdb's copy carries only in-frame clones and drops some. V, J and clone size are those of that table, while D and trimming were read from the DNA. The table has around 300,000 clones, more than 75% seen once; the top ten hold approximately 2%. The TCR was taken from a woman younger than 45 who had recovered from COVID-19. The sequenced sample was peripheral blood.

The CDR3 nucleotides read TGTCTACCACGGTGGGTTCAGGGGGCGAGGTATAGCAATCAGCCCCAGCATTTT. This codes for CLPRWVQGARYSNQPQHF. The rearrangement links TRBV19 to TRBJ1-5; TRBD1 agrees at 8 bases. There are 18 residues in the CDR3. From germline, CDR1 is LNHDA and CDR2 SQIVND (reference sequence).